This T cell receptor (beta chain) was captured by sequencing in a study of post-analysis software for immune sequencing data. The V and J ends lost 1 base and 5 bases, in that order; junction bases with no gene match: 9. The CDR3 sequence is 16 residues long. Per germline, CDR1 LGHNT and CDR2 FRNRAP. The TCR beta cDNA libraries contained unique molecular identifiers. One entry per CDR3 protein results from TCRdb running MiXCR on the PCR reads. The sample records hundreds of thousands of distinct CDR3 sequences, about 32% being singletons. Study results and limitations: Among four to six TRBV segments more frequent in patients than controls were TRBV5-6, TRBV5-1 and TRBV20-1. Strong co-clustering by F measure was seen for same-batch samples.

Concerning this clonotype: Antigen: not known.

The chain combines TRBV12-5 with TRBJ1-1; 8 nucleotides match TRBD1. This receptor was identified in a girl aged 10-17 years with multiple sclerosis. The specimen sequenced was blood. The CDR3 DNA reads TGTGCTAGTGGTTTGGCCTCCCAGGGGGCGGGTACTGAAGCTTTCTTT. Translation: CASGLASQGAGTEAFF.